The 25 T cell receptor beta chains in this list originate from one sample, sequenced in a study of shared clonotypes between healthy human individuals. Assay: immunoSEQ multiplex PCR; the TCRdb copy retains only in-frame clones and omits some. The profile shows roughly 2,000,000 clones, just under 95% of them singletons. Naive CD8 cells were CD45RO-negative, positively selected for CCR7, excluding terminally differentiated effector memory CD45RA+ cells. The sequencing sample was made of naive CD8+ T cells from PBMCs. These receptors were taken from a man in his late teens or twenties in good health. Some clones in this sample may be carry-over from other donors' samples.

CDR3 protein: CASSLLVGGYGYEQYF. Here the CDR3 DNA reads TGTGCCAGCAGCTTACTCGTGGGGGGATACGGCTACGAGCAGTACTTC. The chain couples TRBV7-9 to TRBJ2-7; perhaps TRBD2 as D (6 bases). Deletions cut 2 bases from V and 3 bases from J, with 17 bases between. The CDR3 consists of 16 residues. In germline, CDR1 is SEHNR, CDR2 FQNEAQ (reference sequence). The variable domain in full, with the rest retrieved from reference TRBV7-9 and TRBJ2-7, is DTGVSQNPRHKITKRGQNVTFRCDPISEHNRLYWYRQTLGQGPEFLTYFQNEAQLEKSRLLSDRFSAERPKGSFSTLEIQRTEQGDSAMYLCASSLLVGGYGYEQYFGPGTRLTVT.

Here the CDR3 reads CASSGQVGVSDQPQHF. CDR3 coding DNA: TGTGCCAGCAGTGGACAGGTTGGGGTAAGCGATCAGCCCCAGCATTTT. The chain employs TRBV2 and TRBJ1-5, with D tentatively TRBD1 (6 bases). V shed 4 bases and J shed 5 bases, with 18 bases lying between them. CDR1 SNHLY and CDR2 FYNNEI come from the germline V gene. The CDR3 loop spans 16 amino acids.

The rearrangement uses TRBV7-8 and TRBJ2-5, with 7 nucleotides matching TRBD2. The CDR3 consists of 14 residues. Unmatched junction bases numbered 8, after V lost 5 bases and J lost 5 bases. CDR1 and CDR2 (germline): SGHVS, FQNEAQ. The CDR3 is CASSKAGPRETQYF. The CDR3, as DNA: TGTGCCAGCAGCAAAGCGGGGCCGCGGGAGACCCAGTACTTC.

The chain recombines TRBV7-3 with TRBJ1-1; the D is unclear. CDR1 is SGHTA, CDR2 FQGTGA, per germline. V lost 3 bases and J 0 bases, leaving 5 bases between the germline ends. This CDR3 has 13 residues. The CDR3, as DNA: TGTGCCAGCAGCTTCGCCTTGAACACTGAAGCTTTCTTT. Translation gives CASSFALNTEAFF.

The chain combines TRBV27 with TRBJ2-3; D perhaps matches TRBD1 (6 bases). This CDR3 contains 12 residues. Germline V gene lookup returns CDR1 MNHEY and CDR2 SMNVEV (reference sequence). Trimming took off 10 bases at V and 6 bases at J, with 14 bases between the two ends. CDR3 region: CATTDSKDTQYF. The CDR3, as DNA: TGTGCCACAACGGACAGCAAGGATACGCAGTATTTT.

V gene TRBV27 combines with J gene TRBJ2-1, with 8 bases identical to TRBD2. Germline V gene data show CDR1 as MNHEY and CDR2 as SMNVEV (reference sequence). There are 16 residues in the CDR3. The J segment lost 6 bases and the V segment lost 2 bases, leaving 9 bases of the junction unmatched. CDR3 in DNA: TGTGCCAGCAGTTTAGCGGGAGGCCCTAGGGCCAATGAGCAGTTCTTC. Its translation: CASSLAGGPRANEQFF.

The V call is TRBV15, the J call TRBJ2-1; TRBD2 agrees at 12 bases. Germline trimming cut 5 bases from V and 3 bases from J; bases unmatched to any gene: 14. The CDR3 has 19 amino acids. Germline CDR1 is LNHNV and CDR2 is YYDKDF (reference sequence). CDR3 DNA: TGTGCCACCAGCGGACTGACTAGCGGGAGTAACGCCGTCTACAATGAGCAGTTCTTC. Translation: CATSGLTSGSNAVYNEQFF. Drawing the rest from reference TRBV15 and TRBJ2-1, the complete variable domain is DAMVIQNPRYQVTQFGKPVTLSCSQTLNHNVMYWYQQKSSQAPKLLFHYYDKDFNNEADTPDNFQSRRPNTSFCFLDIRSPGLGDTAMYLCATSGLTSGSNAVYNEQFFGPGTRLTVL.

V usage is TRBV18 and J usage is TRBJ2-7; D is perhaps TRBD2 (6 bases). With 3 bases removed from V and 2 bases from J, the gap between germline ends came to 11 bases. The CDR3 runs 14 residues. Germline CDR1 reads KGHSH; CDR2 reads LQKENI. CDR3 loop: CASSPLATTYEQYF. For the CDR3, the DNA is TGTGCCAGCTCACCCCTAGCGACCACCTACGAGCAGTACTTC. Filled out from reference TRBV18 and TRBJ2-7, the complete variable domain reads NAGVMQNPRHLVRRRGQEARLRCSPMKGHSHVYWYRQLPEEGLKFMVYLQKENIIDESGMPKERFSAEFPKEGPSILRIQQVVRGDSAAYFCASSPLATTYEQYFGPGTRLTVT.

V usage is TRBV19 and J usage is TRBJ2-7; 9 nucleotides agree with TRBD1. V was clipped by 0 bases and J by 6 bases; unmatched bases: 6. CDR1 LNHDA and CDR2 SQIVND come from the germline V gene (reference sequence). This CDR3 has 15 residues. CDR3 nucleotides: TGTGCCAGTAGTATAGACATTGGGACAGGGAGCGAGCAGTACTTC. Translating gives CASSIDIGTGSEQYF.

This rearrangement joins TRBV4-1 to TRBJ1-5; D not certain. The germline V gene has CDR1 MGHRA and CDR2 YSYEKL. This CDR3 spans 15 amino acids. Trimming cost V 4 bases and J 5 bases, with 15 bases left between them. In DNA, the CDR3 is TGCGCCAGCAGCCCCCTCAGGCGGGCGGATCAGCCCCAGCATTTT. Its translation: CASSPLRRADQPQHF.

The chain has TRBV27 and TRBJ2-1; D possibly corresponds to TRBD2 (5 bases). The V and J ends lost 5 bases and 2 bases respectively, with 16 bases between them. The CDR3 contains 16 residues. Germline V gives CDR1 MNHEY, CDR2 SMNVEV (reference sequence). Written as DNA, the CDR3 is TGTGCCAGCAGTATCGAGCGGTTCCCCGCCTACAATGAGCAGTTCTTC. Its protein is CASSIERFPAYNEQFF.

The CDR3 loop reads CASSYGSAASSYEQYF. The CDR3 DNA sequence: TGTGCCAGCAGTTACGGTTCGGCGGCAAGCTCCTACGAGCAGTACTTC. The gene calls are TRBV6-5 and TRBJ2-7, with D unclear. Trimming took 2 bases from V and 0 from J, leaving 14 bases between them. The CDR3 extends over 16 amino acids. Germline values: CDR1 MNHEY, CDR2 SVGAGI.

CDR3 bases: TGTGCCAGCAGCTTGTTACTAGCGGGAGGGCGTTCGAACGAGCAGTACTTC. Protein sequence: CASSLLLAGGRSNEQYF. V is TRBV7-2 and J is TRBJ2-7, with 13 bases that match TRBD2. This CDR3 has 17 amino acids. J lost 5 bases, V lost 3 bases, and 10 bases had no gene match. Germline V lookup: CDR1 SGHTA, CDR2 FQGNSA.

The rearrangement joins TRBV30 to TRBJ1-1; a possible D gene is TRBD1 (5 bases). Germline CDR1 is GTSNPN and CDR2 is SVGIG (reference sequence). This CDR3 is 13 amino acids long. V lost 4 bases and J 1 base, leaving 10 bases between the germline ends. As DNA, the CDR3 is TGTGCCTGGATTGTGGGGGAGAACACTGAAGCTTTCTTT. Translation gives CAWIVGENTEAFF.

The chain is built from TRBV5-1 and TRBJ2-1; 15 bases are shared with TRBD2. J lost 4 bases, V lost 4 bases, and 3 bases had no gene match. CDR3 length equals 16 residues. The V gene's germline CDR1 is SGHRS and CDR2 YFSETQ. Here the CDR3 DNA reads TGCGCCAGCAGCGGACTAGCGGGAGGGGTATACAATGAGCAGTTCTTC. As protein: CASSGLAGGVYNEQFF.

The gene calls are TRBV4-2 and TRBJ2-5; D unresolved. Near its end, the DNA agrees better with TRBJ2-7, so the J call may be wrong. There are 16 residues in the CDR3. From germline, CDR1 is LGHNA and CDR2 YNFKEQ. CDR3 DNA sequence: TGTGCCAGCAGCCAACCAGAACGAGCAGTACAACACGAGCAGTACTTC. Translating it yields CASSQPERAVQHEQYF.

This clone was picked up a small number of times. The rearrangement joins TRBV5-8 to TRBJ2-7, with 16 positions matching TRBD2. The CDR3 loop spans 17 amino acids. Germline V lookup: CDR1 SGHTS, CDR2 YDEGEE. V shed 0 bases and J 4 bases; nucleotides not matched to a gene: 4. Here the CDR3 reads CASSLGEGLAGGYEQYF. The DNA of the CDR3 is TGTGCCAGCAGCTTGGGCGAGGGACTAGCGGGAGGGTACGAGCAGTACTTC.

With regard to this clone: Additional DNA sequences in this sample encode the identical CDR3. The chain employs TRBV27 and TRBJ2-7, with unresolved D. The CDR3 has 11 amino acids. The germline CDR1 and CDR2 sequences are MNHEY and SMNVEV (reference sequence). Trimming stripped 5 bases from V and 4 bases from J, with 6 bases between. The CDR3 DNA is TGTGCCAGCAGTACAAATTACGAGCAGTACTTC. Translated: CASSTNYEQYF.

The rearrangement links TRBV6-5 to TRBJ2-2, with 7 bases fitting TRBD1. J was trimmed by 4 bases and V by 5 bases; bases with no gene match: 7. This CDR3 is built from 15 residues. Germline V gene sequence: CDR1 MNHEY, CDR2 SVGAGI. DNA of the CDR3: TGTGCCAGCAGTCCTTACAGGGGCGGCACCGGGGAGCTGTTTTTT. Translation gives CASSPYRGGTGELFF.

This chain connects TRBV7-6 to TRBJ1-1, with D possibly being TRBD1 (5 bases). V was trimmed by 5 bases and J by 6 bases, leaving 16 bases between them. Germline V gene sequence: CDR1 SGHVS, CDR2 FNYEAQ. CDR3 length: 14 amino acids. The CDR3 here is CASSPWDGKAEAFF. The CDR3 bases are TGTGCCAGCAGCCCCTGGGACGGTAAGGCTGAAGCTTTCTTT.

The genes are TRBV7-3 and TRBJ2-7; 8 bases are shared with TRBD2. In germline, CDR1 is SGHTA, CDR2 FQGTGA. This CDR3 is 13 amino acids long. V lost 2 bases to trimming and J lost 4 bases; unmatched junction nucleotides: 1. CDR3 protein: CASSLSGGYEQYF. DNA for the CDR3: TGTGCCAGCAGCTTATCGGGAGGGTACGAGCAGTACTTC.

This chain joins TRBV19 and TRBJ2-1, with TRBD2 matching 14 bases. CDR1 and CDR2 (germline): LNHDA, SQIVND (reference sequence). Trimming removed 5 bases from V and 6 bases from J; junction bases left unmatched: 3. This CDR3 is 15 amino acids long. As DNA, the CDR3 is TGTGCCAGTAGTGCCGGGACTAGCGGGGGCAATGAGCAGTTCTTC. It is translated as CASSAGTSGGNEQFF.

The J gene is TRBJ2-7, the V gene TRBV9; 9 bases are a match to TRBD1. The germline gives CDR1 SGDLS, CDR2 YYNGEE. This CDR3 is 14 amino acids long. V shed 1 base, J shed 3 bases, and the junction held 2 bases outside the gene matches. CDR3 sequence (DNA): TGTGCCAGCAGCGTATGGGACAGGGACTACGAGCAGTACTTC. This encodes CASSVWDRDYEQYF. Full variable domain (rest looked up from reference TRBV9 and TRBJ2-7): DSGVTQTPKHLITATGQRVTLRCSPRSGDLSVYWYQQSLDQGLQFLIQYYNGEERAKGNILERFSAQQFPDLHSELNLSSLELGDSALYFCASSVWDRDYEQYFGPGTRLTVT.

Written as DNA, the CDR3 is TGTGCCAGCAGCCCCCTTAGGATAGCGGGGCGTGAGACCCAGTACTTC. Its translation: CASSPLRIAGRETQYF. The rearrangement uses TRBV2 and TRBJ2-5; 8 nucleotides agree with TRBD2. J lost 5 bases, V lost 6 bases, and 14 bases had no gene match. CDR1 and CDR2 from the germline V gene are SNHLY and FYNNEI. The CDR3 length is 16 residues.

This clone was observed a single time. This chain's CDR3 is CASSRGGLAEITDTQYF. In DNA, the CDR3 is TGTGCCAGCAGCCGTGGGGGGCTAGCAGAAATCACAGATACGCAGTATTTT. V gene TRBV7-9 combines with J gene TRBJ2-3; D is tentatively TRBD1 or TRBD2 (6 bases each). The germline V gene encodes CDR1 SEHNR and CDR2 FQNEAQ (reference sequence). The CDR3 contains 17 residues. Trimming took 5 bases from V and 2 from J, leaving 20 bases between them.